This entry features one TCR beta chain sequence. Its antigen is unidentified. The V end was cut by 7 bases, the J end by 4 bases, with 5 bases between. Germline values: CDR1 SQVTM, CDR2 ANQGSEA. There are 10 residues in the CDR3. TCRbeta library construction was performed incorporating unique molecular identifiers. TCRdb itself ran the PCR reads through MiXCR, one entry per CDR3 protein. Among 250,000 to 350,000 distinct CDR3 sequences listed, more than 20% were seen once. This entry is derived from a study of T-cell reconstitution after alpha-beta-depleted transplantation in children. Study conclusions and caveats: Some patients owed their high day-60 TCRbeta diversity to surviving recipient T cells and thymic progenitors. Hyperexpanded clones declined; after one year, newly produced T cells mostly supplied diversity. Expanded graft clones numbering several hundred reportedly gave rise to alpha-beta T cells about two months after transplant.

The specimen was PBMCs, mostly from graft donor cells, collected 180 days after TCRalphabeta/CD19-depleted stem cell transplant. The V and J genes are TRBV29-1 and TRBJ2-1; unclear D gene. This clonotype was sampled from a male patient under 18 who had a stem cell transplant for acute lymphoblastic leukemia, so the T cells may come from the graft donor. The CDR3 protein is CSAAYNEQFF. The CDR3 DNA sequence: TGCAGCGCCGCGTACAATGAGCAGTTCTTC.